One sample yielded the 14 T cell receptor beta chains listed below, sequenced in a study of blood T cell repertoires in COVID-19. Here immunoSEQ multiplex PCR was the method, and the copy in TCRdb shows in-frame clones only, minus some. The sample includes approximately 150,000 clones, about 87% of them seen just once. Sequencing was done on a sample of peripheral blood. The origin of the receptors is a woman aged 45-65 years with acute or convalescent COVID-19.

The chain joins TRBV5-1 to TRBJ2-5; D not certain. From germline, CDR1 is SGHRS and CDR2 YFSETQ. Trimming took off 2 bases at V and 2 bases at J, with 7 bases between the two ends. This CDR3 region has 13 residues. In DNA form, the CDR3 reads TGCGCCAGCAGCTTCGGGTTTCAAGAGACCCAGTACTTC. This translates into CASSFGFQETQYF.

This clone has just one count. V and J are TRBV4-2 and TRBJ2-7; 12 nucleotides agree with TRBD1. Germline loops: CDR1 LGHNA, CDR2 YNFKEQ. The CDR3 has 18 amino acids. After removal of 4 bases from V and 2 bases from J, the junction contained 12 bases not matched to a gene. CDR3 nucleotides: TGTGCCAGCAGCCCGCGGGACAGGGGGCATCAGCTGGCCTACGAGCAGTACTTC. This sequence encodes CASSPRDRGHQLAYEQYF.

The chain combines TRBV30 with TRBJ1-6; 10 bases match TRBD1. Trimming at V came to 3 bases and at J to 7 bases, leaving 6 bases not matched to a gene. CDR1 is GTSNPN and CDR2 is SVGIG in the germline V gene (reference sequence). This CDR3 contains 15 residues. The CDR3 region is CAWRGLDRGNSPLHF. The CDR3 DNA is TGTGCCTGGAGAGGGCTGGACAGGGGGAATTCACCCCTCCACTTT.

The chain joins TRBV7-2 to TRBJ1-4; D remains ambiguous. The CDR3 covers 14 residues. V was trimmed by 3 bases and J by 4 bases, leaving 9 bases between them. CDR1 is SGHTA, CDR2 FQGNSA, per germline. The CDR3, as DNA: TGTGCCAGCAGCTTTTCCCAGATTAATGAAAAACTGTTTTTT. The encoded protein is CASSFSQINEKLFF.

The V gene is TRBV4-3, the J gene TRBJ2-3, with D maybe TRBD1 (6 bases). CDR1 LGHNA and CDR2 YSLEER come from the germline V gene. The CDR3 has 14 residues. The V gene lost 2 bases and the J gene lost 6 bases, with 12 bases spanning the gap. CDR3 in amino acids: CASSQSRGIDTQYF. The CDR3 DNA reads as TGCGCCAGCAGCCAAAGCAGGGGAATCGATACGCAGTATTTT.

This chain uses TRBV6-5 with TRBJ1-2; a weak D match, TRBD1 (5 bases). Germline CDR1 is MNHEY and CDR2 is SVGAGI. CDR3 length: 15 residues. Trimming removed 0 bases at V and 3 bases at J, with 11 bases between. CDR3 in amino acids: CASSYSGLQDYGYTF. The CDR3 bases are TGTGCCAGCAGTTACTCAGGCTTACAGGACTATGGCTACACCTTC.

This chain connects TRBV7-2 to TRBJ1-2, with 9 positions matching TRBD1. The CDR3 is 16 amino acids. The V gene end was trimmed by 1 base and the J gene end by 3 bases; junction bases not matched to a gene: 6. Germline assignment: CDR1 SGHTA and CDR2 FQGNSA. CDR3 DNA: TGTGCCAGCAGCTTAGTAGGGGGACAGGGATACTATGGCTACACCTTC. As protein: CASSLVGGQGYYGYTF.

The CDR3 reads CASSPNSGGYTF. Here the CDR3 DNA reads TGTGCCAGCAGCCCGAATTCGGGTGGCTACACCTTC. V is TRBV11-3 and J is TRBJ1-2; no definite D call. Germline CDR1 and CDR2: SGHNT and YENEEA. Between the trimmed V and J ends, which lost 5 bases and 7 bases, there was a span of 11 bases. CDR3 length: 12 amino acids.

There are a few counts of this clone. CDR3 in amino acids: CASSTGGASTDTQYF. The CDR3 bases are TGTGCCAGCAGCACCGGGGGGGCTAGCACAGATACGCAGTATTTT. The chain employs TRBV9 and TRBJ2-3, with TRBD2 matching over 8 bases. The CDR3 runs to 15 residues. Germline assignment: CDR1 SGDLS and CDR2 YYNGEE. The trim removed 4 bases at V and 0 bases at J, leaving 4 bases unmatched. Complete variable domain (other parts from reference TRBV9 and TRBJ2-3): DSGVTQTPKHLITATGQRVTLRCSPRSGDLSVYWYQQSLDQGLQFLIQYYNGEERAKGNILERFSAQQFPDLHSELNLSSLELGDSALYFCASSTGGASTDTQYFGPGTRLTVL.

The chain carries TRBV4-3 and TRBJ2-1; TRBD2 aligns across 9 bases. With V trimmed by 4 bases and J by 6 bases, 7 bases remained unmatched. The CDR3 contains 15 residues. CDR1 LGHNA and CDR2 YSLEER come from the germline V gene. The CDR3 sequence: CASSLLLAGLNEQFF. CDR3 in DNA: TGCGCCAGCAGCCTCCTACTAGCGGGTCTCAATGAGCAGTTCTTC.

The chain is built from TRBV19 and TRBJ2-1; TRBD2 aligns across 8 bases. V dropped 5 bases and J dropped 5; count of bases not matched to a gene: 11. CDR3 length: 16 residues. CDR1 and CDR2 (germline): LNHDA, SQIVND (reference sequence). CDR3 nucleotide sequence: TGTGCCAGTAGTCCCTTCGCCGGGAGGGCCAACAATGAGCAGTTCTTC. As protein: CASSPFAGRANNEQFF.

V and J are TRBV6-6 and TRBJ1-2, with 10 bases lining up with TRBD1. The CDR3 has 16 residues. V was pared by 2 bases and J by 2 bases, with 5 bases of the junction left unmatched. Per the germline V gene, CDR1 is MNHNY and CDR2 is SVGAGI (reference sequence). The DNA for the CDR3 is TGTGCCAGCAGTTACGGGACAGGGGCTTCCAACTATGGCTACACCTTC. Protein product: CASSYGTGASNYGYTF.

The V and J genes are TRBV20-1 and TRBJ1-1, with TRBD1 as a possible D gene (5 bases). The V gene's germline CDR1 is DFQATT and CDR2 SNEGSKA (reference sequence). The CDR3 runs to 11 residues. Trimming took off 6 bases at V and 4 bases at J, with 9 bases between the two ends. CDR3 sequence: CSAPGGTEAFF. The CDR3, as DNA: TGCAGTGCCCCGGGGGGCACTGAAGCTTTCTTT.

V is TRBV19 and J is TRBJ1-2; D is possibly TRBD1 (6 bases). This CDR3 has 14 residues. V dropped 1 base and J dropped 4 bases, with 10 bases sitting between them. CDR1 is LNHDA, CDR2 SQIVND, per germline (reference sequence). CDR3: CASSIGGQLYGYTF. The DNA for the CDR3 is TGTGCCAGTAGTATAGGGGGGCAACTCTATGGCTACACCTTC.